In its sample, the clone carrying this T cell receptor beta chain was seen once. Germline CDR1 reads SGHTA; CDR2 reads FQGNSA. V lost 2 bases to trimming and J lost 4 bases, with 11 bases between them. CDR3 length equals 14 residues. These data are taken from a study of T cell changes during pregnancy in multiple sclerosis. Here immunoSEQ multiplex PCR was the method, and the copy in TCRdb shows in-frame clones only, minus some. The data contain roughly 87,000 clones, roughly 95% of them seen just once; the ten biggest clones take up approximately 1.3%. The clonotype was recovered from a female donor in good health, enrolled as a control in a pregnancy study. Sequenced here: peripheral blood, sampled in the third trimester of pregnancy. This chain uses TRBV7-2 with TRBJ1-2; D gene ambiguous. CDR3 sequence (DNA): TGTGCCAGCAGCTTACTGGAGGCAGGCTATGGCTACACCTTC. Its translation is CASSLLEAGYGYTF.